This T cell receptor (beta chain) was documented in a study of blood T cell repertoires in COVID-19. On the study more broadly: Nucleic acid was either cDNA or gDNA, and it came from T cells, B-cell-depleted T cells, or PBMCs.

The CDR3 consists of 12 residues. The V gene's germline CDR1 is MNHEY and CDR2 SMNVEV (reference sequence). The V and J ends lost 10 bases and 0 bases respectively, with 7 bases between them. The sample holds a few counts of this clone. Original processing methods: Nucleated cell number was recorded as an estimate derived from reference gene primer amplification. Profiling relied on immunoSEQ multiplex PCR, and the TCRdb table lists in-frame clones only, not all of them. V and J calls and clone size are those listed in that table; D and trimming were worked out from the DNA. The repertoire consists of about 320,000 clones, with around 92% occurring once and the leading ten covering about 6%.

The origin of this receptor is a man aged 18-30 years who had recovered from COVID-19. The V gene is TRBV27, the J gene TRBJ2-1, with D hard to call. Sequenced sample: peripheral blood. The CDR3 nucleotides are TGTGCCACTCTTAACTCCTACAATGAGCAGTTCTTC. Its translation: CATLNSYNEQFF.